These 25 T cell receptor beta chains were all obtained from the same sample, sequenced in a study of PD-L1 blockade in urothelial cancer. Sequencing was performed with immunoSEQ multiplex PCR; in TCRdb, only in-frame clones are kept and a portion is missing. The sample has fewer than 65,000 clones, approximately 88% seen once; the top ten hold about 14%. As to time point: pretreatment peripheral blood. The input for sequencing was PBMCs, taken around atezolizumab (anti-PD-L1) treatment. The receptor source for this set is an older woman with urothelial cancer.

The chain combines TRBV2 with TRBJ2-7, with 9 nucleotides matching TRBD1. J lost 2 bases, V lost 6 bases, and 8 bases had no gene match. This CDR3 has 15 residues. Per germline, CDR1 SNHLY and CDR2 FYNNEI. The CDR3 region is CASSLGQGTTYEQYF. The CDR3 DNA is TGTGCCAGCAGCCTCGGACAGGGGACGACCTACGAGCAGTACTTC.

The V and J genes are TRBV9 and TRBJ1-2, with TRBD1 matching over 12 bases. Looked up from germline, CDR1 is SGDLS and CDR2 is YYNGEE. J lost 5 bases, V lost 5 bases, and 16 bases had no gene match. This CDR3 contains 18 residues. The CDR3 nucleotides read TGTGCCAGCAGTGAAAATCCGGGACAGGGGGCAACCCATTATGGCTACACCTTC. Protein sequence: CASSENPGQGATHYGYTF. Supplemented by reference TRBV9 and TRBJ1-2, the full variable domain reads DSGVTQTPKHLITATGQRVTLRCSPRSGDLSVYWYQQSLDQGLQFLIQYYNGEERAKGNILERFSAQQFPDLHSELNLSSLELGDSALYFCASSENPGQGATHYGYTFGSGTRLTVV.

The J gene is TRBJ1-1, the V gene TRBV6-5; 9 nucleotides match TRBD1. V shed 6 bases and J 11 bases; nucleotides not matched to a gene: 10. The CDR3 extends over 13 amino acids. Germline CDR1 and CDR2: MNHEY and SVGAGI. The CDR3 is CASRRRDRAGAFF. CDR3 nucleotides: TGTGCCAGCAGGCGCCGGGACAGGGCTGGGGCTTTCTTT.

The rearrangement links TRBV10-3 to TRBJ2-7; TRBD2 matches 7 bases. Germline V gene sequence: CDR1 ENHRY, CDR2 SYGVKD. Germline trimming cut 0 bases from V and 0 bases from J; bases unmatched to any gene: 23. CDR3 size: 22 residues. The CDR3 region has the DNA TGTGCCATCAGTGAGTCGACTCGGGACTCCCGTTGGCTAGCGGACCTCTCCTACGAGCAGTACTTC. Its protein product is CAISESTRDSRWLADLSYEQYF.

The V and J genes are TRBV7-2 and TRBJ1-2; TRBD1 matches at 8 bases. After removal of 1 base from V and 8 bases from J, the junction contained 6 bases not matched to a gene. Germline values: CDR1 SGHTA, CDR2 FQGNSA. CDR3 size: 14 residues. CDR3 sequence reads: CASSLDRGMRGYTF. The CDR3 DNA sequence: TGTGCCAGCAGCTTAGACAGGGGGATGAGGGGCTACACCTTC.

The CDR3 DNA reads TGTGCCAGCAGTCCCGGGGGGGGTACTGAGGGCTCTGGGGCCAACGTCCTGACTTTC. This encodes CASSPGGGTEGSGANVLTF. The rearrangement joins TRBV28 to TRBJ2-6, with TRBD2 matching 8 bases. This CDR3 region has 19 residues. Trimming at V came to 5 bases and at J to 0 bases, leaving 12 bases not matched to a gene. Germline V lookup: CDR1 MDHEN, CDR2 SYDVKM. The whole variable domain, filled in from reference TRBV28 and TRBJ2-6, reads DVKVTQSSRYLVKRTGEKVFLECVQDMDHENMFWYRQDPGLGLRLIYFSYDVKMKEKGDIPEGYSVSREKKERFSLILESASTNQTSMYLCASSPGGGTEGSGANVLTFGAGSRLTVL.

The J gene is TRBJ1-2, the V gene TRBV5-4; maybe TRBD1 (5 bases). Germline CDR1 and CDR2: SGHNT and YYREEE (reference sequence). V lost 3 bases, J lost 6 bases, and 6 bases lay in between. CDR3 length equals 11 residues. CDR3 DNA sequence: TGTGCCAGCAGCTGGGGGGATGGCTACACCTTC. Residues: CASSWGDGYTF.

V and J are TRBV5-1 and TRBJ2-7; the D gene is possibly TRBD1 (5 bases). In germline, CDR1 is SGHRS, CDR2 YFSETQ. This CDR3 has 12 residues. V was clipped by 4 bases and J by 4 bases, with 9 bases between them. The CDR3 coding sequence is TGCGCCAGCAGCGTGGACATTTACGAGCAGTACTTC. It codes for CASSVDIYEQYF.

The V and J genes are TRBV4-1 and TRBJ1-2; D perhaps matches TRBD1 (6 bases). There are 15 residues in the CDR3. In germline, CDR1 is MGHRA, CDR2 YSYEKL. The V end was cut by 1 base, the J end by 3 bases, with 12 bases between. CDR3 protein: CASSQGGGQDYGYTF. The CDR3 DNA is TGCGCCAGCAGCCAAGGGGGGGGGCAGGACTATGGCTACACCTTC.

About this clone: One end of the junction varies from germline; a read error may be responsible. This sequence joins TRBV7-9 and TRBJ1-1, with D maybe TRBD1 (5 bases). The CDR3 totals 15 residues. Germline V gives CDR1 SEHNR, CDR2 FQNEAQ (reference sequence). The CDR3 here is CASSSLQVMNTEAFF. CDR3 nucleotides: TGTGCCAGCAGCTCCCTACAGGTTATGAATACTGAAGCTTTCTTT. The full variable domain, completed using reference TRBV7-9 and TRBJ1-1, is DTGVSQNPRHKITKRGQNVTFRCDPISEHNRLYWYRQTLGQGPEFLTYFQNEAQLEKSRLLSDRFSAERPKGSFSTLEIQRTEQGDSAMYLCASSSLQVMNTEAFFGQGTRLTVV.

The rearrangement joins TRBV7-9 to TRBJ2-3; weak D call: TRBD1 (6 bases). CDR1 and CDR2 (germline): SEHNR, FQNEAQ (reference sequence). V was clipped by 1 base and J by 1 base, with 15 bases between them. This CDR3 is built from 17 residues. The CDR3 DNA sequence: TGTGCCAGCAGCTTAGTGAGGACAGCCGCCCGCACAGATACGCAGTATTTT. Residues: CASSLVRTAARTDTQYF.

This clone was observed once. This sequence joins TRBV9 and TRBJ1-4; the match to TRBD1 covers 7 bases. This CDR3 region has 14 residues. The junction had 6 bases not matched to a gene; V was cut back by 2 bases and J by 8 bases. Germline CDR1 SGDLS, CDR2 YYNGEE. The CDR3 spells CASSVRGPQEKLFF. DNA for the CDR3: TGTGCCAGCAGCGTGAGGGGGCCCCAGGAAAAACTGTTTTTT.

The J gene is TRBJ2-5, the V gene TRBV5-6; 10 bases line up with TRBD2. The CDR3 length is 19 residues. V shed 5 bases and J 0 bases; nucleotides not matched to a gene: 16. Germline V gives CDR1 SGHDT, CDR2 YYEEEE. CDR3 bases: TGTGCCAGCAGACCCGGGACTAGCGACCGGGGCCGGGACCAAGAGACCCAGTACTTC. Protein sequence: CASRPGTSDRGRDQETQYF.

In nucleotides, the CDR3 is TGTGCCAGCTACCCAGGGAGGGGGGCTGGAAACACCATATATTTT. This encodes CASYPGRGAGNTIYF. This rearrangement joins TRBV10-3 to TRBJ1-3; TRBD1 might be the D (6 bases). Looked up from germline, CDR1 is ENHRY and CDR2 is SYGVKD. The CDR3 contains 15 residues. V lost 10 bases and J 2 bases, leaving 18 bases between the germline ends.

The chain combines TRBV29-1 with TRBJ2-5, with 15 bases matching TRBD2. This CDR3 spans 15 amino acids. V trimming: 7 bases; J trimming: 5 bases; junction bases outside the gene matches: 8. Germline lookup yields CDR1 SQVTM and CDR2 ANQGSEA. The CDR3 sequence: CSGQFGLAGGETQYF. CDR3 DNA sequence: TGCAGCGGTCAGTTCGGACTAGCGGGAGGGGAGACCCAGTACTTC.

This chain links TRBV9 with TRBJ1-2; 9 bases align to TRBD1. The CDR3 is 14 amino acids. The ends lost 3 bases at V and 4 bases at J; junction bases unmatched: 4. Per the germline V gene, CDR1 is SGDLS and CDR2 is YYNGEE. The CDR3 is CASSDRGRSYGYTF. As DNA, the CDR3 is TGTGCCAGCAGCGACAGGGGGCGTAGCTATGGCTACACCTTC.

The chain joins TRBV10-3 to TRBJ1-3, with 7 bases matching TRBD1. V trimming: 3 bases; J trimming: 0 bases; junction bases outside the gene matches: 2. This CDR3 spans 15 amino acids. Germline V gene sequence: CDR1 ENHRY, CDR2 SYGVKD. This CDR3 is CAISDRDSSGNTIYF. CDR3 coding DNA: TGTGCCATCAGTGACAGGGACAGCTCTGGAAACACCATATATTTT.

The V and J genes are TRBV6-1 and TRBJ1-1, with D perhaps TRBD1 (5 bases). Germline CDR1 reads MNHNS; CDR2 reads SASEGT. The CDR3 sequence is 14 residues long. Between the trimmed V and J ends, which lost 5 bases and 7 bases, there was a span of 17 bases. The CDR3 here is CASSPGGASDEAFF. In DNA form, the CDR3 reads TGTGCCAGCAGTCCGGGGGGTGCCTCTGATGAAGCTTTCTTT.

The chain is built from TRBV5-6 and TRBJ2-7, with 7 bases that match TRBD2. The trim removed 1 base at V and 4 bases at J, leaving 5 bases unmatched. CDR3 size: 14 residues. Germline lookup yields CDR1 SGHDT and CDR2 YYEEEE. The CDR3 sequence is CASSLREGRYEQYF. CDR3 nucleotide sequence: TGTGCCAGCAGCTTGAGGGAGGGCAGATACGAGCAGTACTTC.

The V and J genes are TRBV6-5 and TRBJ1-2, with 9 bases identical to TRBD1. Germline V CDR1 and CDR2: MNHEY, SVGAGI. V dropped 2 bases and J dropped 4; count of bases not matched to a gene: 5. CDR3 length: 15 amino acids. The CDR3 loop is CASSYADRGFYGYTF. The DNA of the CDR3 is TGTGCCAGCAGTTACGCGGACAGGGGATTCTATGGCTACACCTTC.

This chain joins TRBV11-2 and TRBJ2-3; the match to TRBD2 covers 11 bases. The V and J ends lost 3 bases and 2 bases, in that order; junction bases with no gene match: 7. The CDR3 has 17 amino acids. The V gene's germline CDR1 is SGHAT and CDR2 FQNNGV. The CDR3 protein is CASSLEGLAANTDTQYF. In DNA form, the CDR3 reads TGTGCCAGCAGCTTGGAGGGACTAGCGGCTAACACAGATACGCAGTATTTT.

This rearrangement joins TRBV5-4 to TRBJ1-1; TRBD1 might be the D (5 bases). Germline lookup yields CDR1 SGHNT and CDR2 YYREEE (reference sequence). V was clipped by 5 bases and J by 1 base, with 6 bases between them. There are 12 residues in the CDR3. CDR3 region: CASSTGNTEAFF. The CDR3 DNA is TGTGCCAGCAGTACAGGGAACACTGAAGCTTTCTTT.

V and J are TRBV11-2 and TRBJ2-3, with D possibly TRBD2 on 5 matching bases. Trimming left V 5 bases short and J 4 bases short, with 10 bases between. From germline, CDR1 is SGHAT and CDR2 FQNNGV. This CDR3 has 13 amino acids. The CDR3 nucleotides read TGTGCCAGCAGCCAAATAGCGTCAGATACGCAGTATTTT. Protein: CASSQIASDTQYF.

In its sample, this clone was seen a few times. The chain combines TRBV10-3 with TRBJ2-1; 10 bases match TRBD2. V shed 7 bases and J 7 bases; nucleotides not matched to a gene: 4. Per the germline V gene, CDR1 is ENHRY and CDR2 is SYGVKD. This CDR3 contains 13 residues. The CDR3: CAINPSGSNEQFF. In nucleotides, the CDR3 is TGTGCCATCAATCCTAGCGGGAGTAATGAGCAGTTCTTC.

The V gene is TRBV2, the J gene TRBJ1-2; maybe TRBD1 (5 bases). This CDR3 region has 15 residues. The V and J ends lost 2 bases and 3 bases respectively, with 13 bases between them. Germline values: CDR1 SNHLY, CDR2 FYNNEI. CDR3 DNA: TGTGCCAGCAGTGAAAGGTGGGGGGGGGACTATGGCTACACCTTC. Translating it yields CASSERWGGDYGYTF.